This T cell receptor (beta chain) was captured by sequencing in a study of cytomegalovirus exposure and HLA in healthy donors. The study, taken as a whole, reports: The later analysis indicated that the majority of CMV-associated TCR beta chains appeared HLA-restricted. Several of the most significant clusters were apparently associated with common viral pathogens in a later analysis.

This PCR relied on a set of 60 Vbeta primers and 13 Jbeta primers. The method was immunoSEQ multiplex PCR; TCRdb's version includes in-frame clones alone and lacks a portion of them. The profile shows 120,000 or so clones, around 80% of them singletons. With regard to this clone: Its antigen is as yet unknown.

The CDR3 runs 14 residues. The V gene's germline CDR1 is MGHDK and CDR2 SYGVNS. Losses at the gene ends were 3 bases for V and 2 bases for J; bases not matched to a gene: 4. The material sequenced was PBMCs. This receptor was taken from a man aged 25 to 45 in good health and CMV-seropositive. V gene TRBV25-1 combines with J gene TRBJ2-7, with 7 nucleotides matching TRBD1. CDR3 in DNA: TGTGCCAGCAGTGAGACAGGGCCTACCTACGAGCAGTACTTC. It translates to CASSETGPTYEQYF.